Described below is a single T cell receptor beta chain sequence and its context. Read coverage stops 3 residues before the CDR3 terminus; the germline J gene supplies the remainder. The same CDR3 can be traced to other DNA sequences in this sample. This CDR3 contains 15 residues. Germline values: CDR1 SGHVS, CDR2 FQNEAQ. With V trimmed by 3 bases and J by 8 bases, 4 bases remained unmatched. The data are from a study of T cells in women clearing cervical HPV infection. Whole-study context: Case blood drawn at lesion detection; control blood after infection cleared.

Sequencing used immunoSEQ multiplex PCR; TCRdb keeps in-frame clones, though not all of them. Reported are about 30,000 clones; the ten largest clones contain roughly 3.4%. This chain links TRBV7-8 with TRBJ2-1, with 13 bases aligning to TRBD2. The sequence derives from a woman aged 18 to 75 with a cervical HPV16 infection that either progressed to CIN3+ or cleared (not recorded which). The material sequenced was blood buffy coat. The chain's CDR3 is CASSFRLAGGDEQFF. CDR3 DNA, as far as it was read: TGTGCCAGCAGCTTTAGACTAGCGGGAGGCGATGAG.